The present TCR beta chain was sequenced within a study of memory CD8 T cells in hepatitis C reinfection. Study-level information: A couple of donors cleared primary HCV but became chronic after reinfection. Between 3 and 8 weeks after reinfection detection, peak samples were drawn.

This clone came up once. As to time point: peak reinfection, 3 to 8 weeks after reinfection detection. TCR sequencing was done directly ex vivo on sorted cells, without expansion in vitro. At all three reinfection time points, viable CD3+ CD8+ CD45RO- cells from a couple of donors served as controls. The CDR3 consists of 16 residues. Germline V gene sequence: CDR1 SGHKS, CDR2 YYEKEE (reference sequence). V dropped 2 bases and J dropped 4; count of bases not matched to a gene: 6. Measured with immunoSEQ multiplex PCR; TCRdb has only the in-frame clones, and not every one. The profile covers tens of thousands of clones, with approximately 90% appearing a single time and under 1.5% taken by the ten largest.

The sequence derives from a man aged 18 to 30 with hepatitis C virus infection. The chain uses TRBV5-5 and TRBJ2-2, with 9 bases identical to TRBD2. Sequences were obtained from naive CD8+ T cells sorted from blood. CDR3 in DNA: TGTGCCAGCAGCTTAGGCGGGAGGGGGGGCACCGGGGAGCTGTTTTTT. Translated, it gives CASSLGGRGGTGELFF.